The sequence of this T cell receptor beta chain was determined in a study of cytomegalovirus exposure and HLA in healthy donors. The study's findings and limits: Serostatus for CMV was the only available immune exposure information.

The PCR used 60 Vbeta and 13 Jbeta primers. Profiled with immunoSEQ multiplex PCR; TCRdb holds only in-frame clones, not every one. The sample records 150,000 to 200,000 clones, about 75% being singletons. This CDR3 is built from 18 residues. Trimming removed 3 bases from V and 0 bases from J; junction bases left unmatched: 10. Germline V gene lookup returns CDR1 LNHDA and CDR2 SQIVND (reference sequence). Notes on this clone: No antigen is known for it.

The chain links TRBV19 to TRBJ1-1, with TRBD1 matching 10 bases. Material for sequencing was PBMCs. The source of this sequence is a woman aged 40 to 55 in good health and CMV-seropositive. The CDR3 region is CASSIGDGQGGMNTEAFF. In nucleotides, the CDR3 is TGTGCCAGTAGTATCGGGGACGGACAGGGGGGCATGAACACTGAAGCTTTCTTT.